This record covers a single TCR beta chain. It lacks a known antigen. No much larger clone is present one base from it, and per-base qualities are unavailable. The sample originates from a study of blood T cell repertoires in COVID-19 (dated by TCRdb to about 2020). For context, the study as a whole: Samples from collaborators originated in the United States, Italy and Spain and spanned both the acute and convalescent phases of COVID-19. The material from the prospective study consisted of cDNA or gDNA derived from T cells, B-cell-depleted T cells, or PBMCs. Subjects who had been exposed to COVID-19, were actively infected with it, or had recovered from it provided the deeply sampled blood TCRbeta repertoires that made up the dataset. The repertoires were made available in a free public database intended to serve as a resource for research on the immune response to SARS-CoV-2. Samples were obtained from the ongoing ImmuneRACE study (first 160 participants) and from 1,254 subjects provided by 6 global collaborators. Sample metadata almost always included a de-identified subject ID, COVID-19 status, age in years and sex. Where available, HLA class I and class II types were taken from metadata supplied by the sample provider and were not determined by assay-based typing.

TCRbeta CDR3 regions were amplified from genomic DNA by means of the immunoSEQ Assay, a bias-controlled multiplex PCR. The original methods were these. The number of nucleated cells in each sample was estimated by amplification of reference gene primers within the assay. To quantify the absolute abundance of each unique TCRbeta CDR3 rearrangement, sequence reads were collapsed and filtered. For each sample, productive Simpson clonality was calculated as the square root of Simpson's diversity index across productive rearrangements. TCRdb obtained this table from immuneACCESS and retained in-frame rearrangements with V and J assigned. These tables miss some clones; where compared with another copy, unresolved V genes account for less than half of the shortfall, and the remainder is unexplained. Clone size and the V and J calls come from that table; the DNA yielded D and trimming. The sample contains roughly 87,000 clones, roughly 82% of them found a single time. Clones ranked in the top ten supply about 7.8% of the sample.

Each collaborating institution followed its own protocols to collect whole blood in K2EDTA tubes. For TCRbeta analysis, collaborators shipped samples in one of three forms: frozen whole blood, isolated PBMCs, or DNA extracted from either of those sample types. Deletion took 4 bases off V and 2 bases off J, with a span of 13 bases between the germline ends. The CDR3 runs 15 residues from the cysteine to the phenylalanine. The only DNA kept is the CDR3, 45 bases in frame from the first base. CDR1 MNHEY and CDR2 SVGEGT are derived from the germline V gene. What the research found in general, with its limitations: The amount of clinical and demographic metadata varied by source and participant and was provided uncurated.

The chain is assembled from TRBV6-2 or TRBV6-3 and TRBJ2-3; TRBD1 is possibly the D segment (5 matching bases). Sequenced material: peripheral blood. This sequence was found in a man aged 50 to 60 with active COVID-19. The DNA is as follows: TGTGCCAGCAGTTTACTGGGGCCTAACACAGATACGCAGTATTTT. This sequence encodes CASSLLGPNTDTQYF.